The clone carrying this TCR beta chain came up a few times. Its specificity is unknown. Prepared libraries of TCR beta cDNA carried unique molecular identifiers. With roughly 0.85 to 11 million T cells as the source, about half a million cDNA molecules resulted. TCRdb analysed the PCR reads with MiXCR anew, one entry per CDR3 protein. The sample contains some 260,000 distinct CDR3 sequences, 36% of which appear only once. The sample comes from a study of post-analysis software for immune sequencing data. As for the study in general: Relapsing-remitting, secondary progressive and progressive-relapsing multiple sclerosis courses were included.

Study findings and constraints: In patients, TRBV5-6, TRBV5-1 and TRBV20-1 belonged to five TRBV segments found more frequently than in controls. Pronounced co-clustering by F measure was evident among identically batched samples. Comparison with controls showed significantly lower normalized Chao1 diversity in multiple sclerosis patients.

The CDR3 runs to 13 residues. Between the trimmed V and J ends, which lost 7 bases and 2 bases, there was a span of 10 bases. Per germline, CDR1 SGHAT and CDR2 FQNNGV. Material: blood. The rearrangement joins TRBV11-2 to TRBJ2-3; TRBD2 might be the D (6 bases). The sequence came from a girl aged 10 to 17 with multiple sclerosis. The DNA for the CDR3 is TGTGCCAGCAACCGGGGGTTCACAGATACGCAGTATTTT. Residues: CASNRGFTDTQYF.